What follows is one T cell receptor (beta chain) and its context. What it binds is not known. Libraries were prepared by immunoSEQ multiplex PCR; TCRdb keeps only in-frame clonotypes and omits some of them. The profile covers more than 85,000 clones, with around nine tenths appearing a single time and 3% to 4% taken by the ten largest. This record belongs to a study of T cell responses to AZD1222 COVID-19 vaccine. General study points: There were repertoire samples only from the period after the peak T cell response. Donors skewed white British and female; clonal diversity was possibly underestimated. Vaccine-associated CD4 TCRs ranged over spike, dominating at 160-218 and 743-854.

Trimming shortened V by 0 bases and J by 1 base, and 11 bases separated the two germline ends. CDR3 length equals 16 residues. Germline V gives CDR1 SGHRS, CDR2 YFSETQ. This specimen was peripheral blood, taken on day 0 of AZD1222 vaccination. The TCR originated in an adult in good health. J is TRBJ1-3 and V is TRBV5-1; maybe TRBD1 (6 bases). The CDR3 nucleotides are TGCGCCAGCAGCTTGGAGCTGACAGGTTCTGGAAACACCATATATTTT. Protein product: CASSLELTGSGNTIYF. The entire variable domain, with the rest obtained from reference TRBV5-1 and TRBJ1-3, is as follows: KAGVTQTPRYLIKTRGQQVTLSCSPISGHRSVSWYQQTPGQGLQFLFEYFSETQRNKGNFPGRFSGRQFSNSRSEMNVSTLELGDSALYLCASSLELTGSGNTIYFGEGSWLTVV.